This TCR beta chain was captured by sequencing in a study of shared clonotypes between healthy human individuals. Overall study findings and caveats: Approximately 5.3% was the fraction of naive CD4 clonotypes found shared across several donors.

The table came from immunoSEQ multiplex PCR; TCRdb's copy has only in-frame clones and leaves some out. The table records millions of clones, roughly 92% of them present only once. As to this clone: Its antigen remains unidentified.

V was pared by 3 bases and J by 3 bases, with 12 bases between. CDR3 length equals 15 residues. Germline assignment: CDR1 GTSNPN and CDR2 SVGIG (reference sequence). The sequenced sample consisted of naive CD4+ T cells sorted from blood. The subset: CD45RA+ positively selected. This TCR derives from a man aged 18 to 29 in good health. The chain combines TRBV30 with TRBJ1-6, with D uncertain. CDR3 region: CAWRGPRLYNSPLHF. In nucleotides, the CDR3 is TGTGCCTGGAGGGGCCCTCGGCTCTATAATTCACCCCTCCACTTT.